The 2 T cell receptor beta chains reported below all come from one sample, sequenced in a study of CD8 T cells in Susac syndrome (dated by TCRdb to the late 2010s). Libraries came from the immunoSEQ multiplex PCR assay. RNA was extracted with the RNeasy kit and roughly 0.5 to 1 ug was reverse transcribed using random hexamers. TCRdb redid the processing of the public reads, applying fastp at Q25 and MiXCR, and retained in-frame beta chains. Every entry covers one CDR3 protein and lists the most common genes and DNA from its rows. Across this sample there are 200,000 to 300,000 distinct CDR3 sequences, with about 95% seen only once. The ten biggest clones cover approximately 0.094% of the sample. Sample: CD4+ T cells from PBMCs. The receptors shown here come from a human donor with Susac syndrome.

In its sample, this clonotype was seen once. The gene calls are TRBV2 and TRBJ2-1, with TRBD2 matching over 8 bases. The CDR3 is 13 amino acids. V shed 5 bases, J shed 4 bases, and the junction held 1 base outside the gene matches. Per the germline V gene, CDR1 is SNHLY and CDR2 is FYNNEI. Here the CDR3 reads CASSSGGYNEQFF. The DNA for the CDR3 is TGTGCCAGCAGTAGCGGGGGTTACAATGAGCAGTTCTTC.

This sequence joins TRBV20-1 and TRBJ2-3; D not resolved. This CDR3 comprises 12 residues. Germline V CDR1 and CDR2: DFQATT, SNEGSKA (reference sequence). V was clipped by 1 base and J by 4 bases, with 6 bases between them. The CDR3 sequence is CSARVNPDTQYF. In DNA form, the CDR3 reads TGCAGTGCTAGAGTCAATCCAGATACGCAGTATTTT.